Sequencing of this TCR beta chain was carried out in a study of molecular identifiers for immune sequencing clone quantification. General study findings and limits: Among effectors, clones above 20 RNA copies held over 97% of molecules; among naive cells, under 1%.

Bulk libraries came from a prior protocol with listed TCR primers. TCRdb reprocessed the PCR reads with MiXCR, giving one entry per CDR3 protein. The data show about 640,000 distinct CDR3 sequences, less than 20% seen once. As CD8+CD4-CCR7+CD45RA+ cells, naive CD8 T cells were sorted. Germline V gives CDR1 MNHEY, CDR2 SVGAGI. V was cut by 4 bases and J by 5 bases, with 14 bases left in between. The CDR3 has 14 amino acids. This clonotype was found many times. Its target is unknown. Sequences were obtained from naive CD8+ T cells from blood, with Jurkat cell RNA spiked in. Subset noted: FACS-sorted CD8+CD4-CCR7+CD45RA+ naive T cells. The TCR was taken from a human donor in good health. Some libraries in this study had Jurkat cell RNA spiked in. The rearrangement uses TRBV6-5 and TRBJ1-1; no clear D. The CDR3 DNA follows: TGTGCCAGCAGTTTCCCTGGGAGCGAGACTGAAGCTTTCTTT. Its translation is CASSFPGSETEAFF.